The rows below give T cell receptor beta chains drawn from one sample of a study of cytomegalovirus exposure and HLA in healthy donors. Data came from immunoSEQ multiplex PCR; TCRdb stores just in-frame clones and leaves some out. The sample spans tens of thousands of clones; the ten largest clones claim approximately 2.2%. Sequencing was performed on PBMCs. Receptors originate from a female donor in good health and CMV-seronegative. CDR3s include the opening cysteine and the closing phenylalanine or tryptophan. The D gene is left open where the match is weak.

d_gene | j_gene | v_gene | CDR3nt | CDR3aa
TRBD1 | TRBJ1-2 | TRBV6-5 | TGTGCCAGCAGGAAGACAGGGACTAACTATGGCTACACCTTC | CASRKTGTNYGYTF
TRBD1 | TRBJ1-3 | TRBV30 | TGTGCCTGGAGGGGAGGACAGGGGAGCTGGAACACCATATATTTT | CAWRGGQGSWNTIYF
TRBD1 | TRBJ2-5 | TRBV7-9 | TGTGCCAGCAGCTTAGGACAGGGGGAAGAGACCCAGTACTTC | CASSLGQGEETQYF
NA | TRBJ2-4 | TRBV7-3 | TGTGCCAGCGGCCACCCGAACAGCAAAAACATTCAGTACTTC | CASGHPNSKNIQYF
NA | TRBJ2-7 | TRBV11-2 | TGTGCCAGCAGCTTAGATAGGGGGAGTCTACTTCCCTACGAGCAGTACTTC | CASSLDRGSLLPYEQYF
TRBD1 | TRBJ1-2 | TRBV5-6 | TGTGCCAGCAGCCCGGACAGGGAGAACTATGGCTACACCTTC | CASSPDRENYGYTF
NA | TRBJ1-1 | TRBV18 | TGTGCCAGCTCACCACCCCCAGGGCTTGGTCTGCACTCTGAAGCTTTCTTT | CASSPPPGLGLHSEAFF
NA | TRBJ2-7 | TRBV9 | TGTGCCAGCAGCCCCCGTTCAAGGGAGGCCTACGAGCAGTACTTC | CASSPRSREAYEQYF
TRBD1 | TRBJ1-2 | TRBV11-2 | TGTGCCAGCAGCCCCCGGACAGGTAAGGGCTACACCTTC | CASSPRTGKGYTF
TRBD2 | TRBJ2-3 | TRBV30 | TGTGCCTGGGAGACTAGCGGGAGTACAGATACGCAGTATTTT | CAWETSGSTDTQYF